These 32 T cell receptor beta chains were all obtained from the same sample, sequenced in a study of regulatory T cells in long-lasting Graves disease. As for time point: newly diagnosed GD, antithyroid drugs for less than 3 months. The authors made the TCR library using RNA they extracted from PBMCs. With iRepertoire HTBI primers and Arm-PCR of CDR3 regions, TCR beta libraries were built. TCRdb reprocessed the multiplex PCR reads with MiXCR, giving one entry per CDR3 protein. Among 420,000 or so distinct CDR3 sequences, about 15% were seen once, and the ten largest hold about a quarter. These same records also appear under a second study, on T cells in Graves' hyperthyroidism and ophthalmopathy.

The sequencing used peripheral blood mononuclear cells (PBMCs), collected at new diagnosis, from a patient treated with antithyroid drugs. The receptors come from a woman younger than 35 with Graves disease.

This chain joins TRBV2 and TRBJ2-7, with 13 bases aligning to TRBD2. This CDR3 comprises 13 residues. Germline CDR1 reads SNHLY; CDR2 reads FYNNEI. The J segment lost 3 bases and the V segment lost 11 bases, leaving 4 bases of the junction unmatched. In nucleotides, the CDR3 is TGTGCCGGGGGACTAGCGGGAATCTACGAGCAGTACTTC. This sequence encodes CAGGLAGIYEQYF.

This chain joins TRBV18 and TRBJ2-7; 8 bases fit TRBD1. This CDR3 spans 13 amino acids. Germline lookup yields CDR1 KGHSH and CDR2 LQKENI. V was pared by 6 bases and J by 8 bases, with 9 bases of the junction left unmatched. The CDR3 nucleotides read TGTGCCAGCTCTCCCGACAGGGGTCACCAGCAGTACTTC. Translating gives CASSPDRGHQQYF.

The chain uses TRBV10-2 and TRBJ1-5; D unresolved. The V gene lost 0 bases and the J gene lost 7 bases, with 7 bases spanning the gap. Germline CDR1 is WSHSY and CDR2 is SAAADI. This CDR3 comprises 13 residues. The CDR3 protein is CASSESEWQPQHF. CDR3 sequence (DNA): TGCGCCAGCAGTGAGTCGGAGTGGCAGCCCCAGCATTTT.

There are many counts of this clonotype. V is TRBV6-2 or TRBV6-3 and J is TRBJ1-1, with 11 positions matching TRBD1. The J segment lost 4 bases and the V segment lost 0 bases, leaving 7 bases of the junction unmatched. Germline V CDR1 and CDR2: MNHEY, SVGEGT. This CDR3 is built from 17 residues. The CDR3 reads CASSYSRTGGLGTEAFF. In DNA, the CDR3 is TGTGCCAGCAGTTACTCGAGGACAGGGGGCTTAGGCACTGAAGCTTTCTTT.

With respect to this clonotype: It differs at one base from a far larger clone, so likely a read error. Here the CDR3 omits its conserved ending phenylalanine or tryptophan, so a read error is the likely source. The chain combines TRBV12-3 or TRBV12-4 with TRBJ2-3, with unresolved D. The CDR3 contains 11 residues. With 3 bases removed from V and 4 bases from J, the gap between germline ends came to 2 bases. CDR3: CASSFSDTQYS. The CDR3 coding sequence is TGTGCCAGCAGTTTTTCAGATACGCAGTATTCT.

The V call is TRBV6-2 or TRBV6-3, the J call TRBJ2-1; D remains ambiguous. Germline V lookup: CDR1 MNHEY, CDR2 SVGEGT. The V end lost 0 bases, the J end lost 8 bases, and 11 bases lay between the germline ends. This CDR3 comprises 14 residues. This CDR3 reads CASSYSLEWHEQFF. DNA for the CDR3: TGTGCCAGCAGTTACTCCCTAGAGTGGCATGAGCAGTTCTTC.

Details on this clonotype: The junction and the germline gene differ at one end; a read error may be behind it. V and J are TRBV7-2 and TRBJ2-5, with D unresolved. The germline gives CDR1 SGHTA, CDR2 FQGNSA. The CDR3 runs to 15 residues. Here the CDR3 DNA reads TGTGCCAGCAGCTTAGCAGCAACCGCTGGAGAGACCCAGGACTTC. Translation: CASSLAATAGETQDF.

The rearrangement uses TRBV3-1 and TRBJ2-1; D unresolved. V was trimmed by 1 base and J by 15 bases, leaving 13 bases between them. Germline-derived CDR1 and CDR2 are LGHDT and YNNKEL (reference sequence). The CDR3 consists of 12 residues. CDR3 in amino acids: CASSQGYASRFF. The DNA for the CDR3 is TGTGCCAGCAGCCAAGGGTATGCCTCGAGGTTCTTC.

This clonotype was recorded many times. This rearrangement joins TRBV12-3 or TRBV12-4 to TRBJ2-7; 10 bases agree with TRBD2. This CDR3 has 15 amino acids. The ends lost 7 bases at V and 2 bases at J; junction bases unmatched: 8. The CDR3 spells CASKASGGGAYEQYF. The DNA of the CDR3 is TGTGCCAGCAAGGCTAGCGGGGGTGGTGCCTACGAGCAGTACTTC.

The sample holds many counts of this clonotype. This sequence joins TRBV7-9 and TRBJ2-5; 12 bases are a match to TRBD2. The CDR3 extends over 14 amino acids. Germline V gene sequence: CDR1 SEHNR, CDR2 FQNEAQ (reference sequence). Unmatched junction bases numbered 6, after V lost 8 bases and J lost 5 bases. The DNA of the CDR3 is TGTGCCAGCCGACTAGCGGGAGACGGGGAGACCCAGTACTTC. This codes for CASRLAGDGETQYF.

This clonotype was seen many times. V gene TRBV24-1 combines with J gene TRBJ1-1; D not certain. The CDR3 is 11 amino acids. V was shortened by 7 bases and J by 4 bases, with 6 bases between the two germline ends. Germline loops: CDR1 KGHDR, CDR2 SFDVKD. The DNA for the CDR3 is TGTGCCACCAGGGCGGGCACTGAAGCTTTCTTT. The encoded protein is CATRAGTEAFF.

DNA for the CDR3: TGTGCCAGCAGTTCTGGGGACAGCGACACCGGGGAGCTGTTTTTT. Amino acids: CASSSGDSDTGELFF. This sequence joins TRBV28 and TRBJ2-2; 7 nucleotides agree with TRBD1. V shed 4 bases and J 3 bases; nucleotides not matched to a gene: 5. Per germline, CDR1 MDHEN and CDR2 SYDVKM. CDR3 length: 15 residues.

The chain carries TRBV19 and TRBJ2-4, with D maybe TRBD1 (6 bases). Trimming took 6 bases from V and 8 from J, leaving 14 bases between them. The CDR3 spans 13 residues. Germline values: CDR1 LNHDA, CDR2 SQIVND (reference sequence). CDR3 bases: TGTGCCAGTAGCCCCCGTGACAGGTACATTCAGTACTTC. It yields the protein CASSPRDRYIQYF.

This clonotype was seen at least ten times. V and J are TRBV24-1 and TRBJ1-5; TRBD1 agrees at 12 bases. Germline V gene sequence: CDR1 KGHDR, CDR2 SFDVKD. The V gene end was trimmed by 3 bases and the J gene end by 7 bases; junction bases not matched to a gene: 6. The CDR3 covers 16 residues. This CDR3 is CATSDPGQGADQPQHF. The CDR3 DNA sequence: TGTGCCACCAGTGATCCGGGACAGGGGGCAGACCAGCCCCAGCATTTT.

The V and J genes are TRBV5-1 and TRBJ1-1; D uncertain. This CDR3 is 15 amino acids long. From germline, CDR1 is SGHRS and CDR2 YFSETQ. V was trimmed by 0 bases and J by 0 bases, leaving 9 bases between them. CDR3 DNA: TGCGCCAGCAGCTTGGAGGACTCTATGAACACTGAAGCTTTCTTT. Translation gives CASSLEDSMNTEAFF.

The genes are TRBV4-1 and TRBJ2-7; 7 bases align to TRBD2. With 0 bases clipped from V and 3 bases from J, the junction kept 11 bases outside the gene matches. The CDR3 loop spans 17 amino acids. CDR1 is MGHRA, CDR2 YSYEKL, per germline. CDR3 sequence (DNA): TGCGCCAGCAGCCAAGATCGGGGAGTTAGCGGGTTCTACGAGCAGTACTTC. This sequence encodes CASSQDRGVSGFYEQYF.

The table lists this clonotype with many counts. CDR3 loop: CASSDRGYEQYF. The CDR3 nucleotides read TGTGCCAGCAGCGATCGGGGCTACGAGCAGTACTTC. This chain connects TRBV27 to TRBJ2-7, with D tentatively TRBD2 (5 bases). The CDR3 runs to 12 residues. Trimming shortened V by 6 bases and J by 3 bases, and 9 bases separated the two germline ends. Germline CDR1 MNHEY, CDR2 SMNVEV (reference sequence).

This clonotype was observed a few times. CDR3 coding DNA: TGTGCCAGCAGTCCGTCGGGGGCGGGAGAAGGGGGCGGGGAGCTGTTTTTT. Its protein product is CASSPSGAGEGGGELFF. This chain connects TRBV6-2 or TRBV6-3 to TRBJ2-2; D is possibly TRBD2 (7 bases). The CDR3 is 17 amino acids. Trimming took off 5 bases at V and 7 bases at J, with 23 bases between the two ends. Looked up from germline, CDR1 is MNHEY and CDR2 is SVGEGT.

This clonotype was detected many times. The rearrangement links TRBV7-9 to TRBJ2-7, with TRBD2 identical over 12 bases. Germline-derived CDR1 and CDR2 are SEHNR and FQNEAQ (reference sequence). Trimming at V came to 5 bases and at J to 3 bases, leaving 8 bases not matched to a gene. The CDR3 runs 16 residues. The CDR3 sequence: CASSLTGLAGYYEQYF. CDR3 DNA: TGTGCCAGCAGCCTTACCGGACTAGCGGGATACTACGAGCAGTACTTC.

This clonotype was counted a few times. This may come from a read error, since a much larger clone is one base off. V usage is TRBV28 and J usage is TRBJ2-1; D perhaps matches TRBD2 (7 bases). In germline, CDR1 is MDHEN, CDR2 SYDVKM. The CDR3 length is 14 residues. CDR3 DNA sequence: TGTGCCAGCAATCCCATACAGGGAGGGGAGACCCGGTACTTC. Translated: CASNPIQGGETRYF.

The table lists this clonotype with a few counts. This chain joins TRBV19 and TRBJ1-2; D possibly corresponds to TRBD1 (6 bases). The CDR3 sequence is 13 residues long. Germline-derived CDR1 and CDR2 are LNHDA and SQIVND (reference sequence). Trimming cost V 10 bases and J 2 bases, with 14 bases left between them. CDR3 nucleotides: TGTGCCACGAGGGGCAGGGGCAACTATGGCTACACCTTC. It is translated as CATRGRGNYGYTF.

This clonotype has a count of ten or more. This sequence joins TRBV28 and TRBJ2-7; D possibly corresponds to TRBD1 (5 bases). This CDR3 is 17 amino acids long. Germline lookup yields CDR1 MDHEN and CDR2 SYDVKM. Trimming took off 5 bases at V and 0 bases at J, with 20 bases between the two ends. This CDR3 is CASSLSSSTVNSYEQYF. CDR3 DNA sequence: TGTGCCAGCAGTCTCTCCTCTTCGACAGTAAACTCCTACGAGCAGTACTTC.

This clonotype was recorded many times. This sequence joins TRBV7-2 and TRBJ1-3; D gene uncertain. The CDR3 consists of 14 residues. Germline V gene lookup returns CDR1 SGHTA and CDR2 FQGNSA. Trimming took 5 bases from V and 4 from J, leaving 12 bases between them. The CDR3 region is CASSMGGSGNTIYF. The DNA of the CDR3 is TGTGCCAGCAGCATGGGAGGGTCAGGAAACACCATATATTTT.

This clonotype was detected only a few times. The V and J genes are TRBV28 and TRBJ1-4, with TRBD1 identical over 8 bases. The CDR3 extends over 15 amino acids. Germline V gives CDR1 MDHEN, CDR2 SYDVKM. J lost 4 bases, V lost 6 bases, and 7 bases had no gene match. The CDR3 sequence is CASSPGQGDNEKLFF. The CDR3 DNA sequence: TGTGCCAGCAGCCCCGGACAGGGAGATAATGAAAAACTGTTTTTT.

This clonotype has at least ten counts. The chain is built from TRBV28 and TRBJ1-5; D is unclear. Germline V gives CDR1 MDHEN, CDR2 SYDVKM. This CDR3 comprises 21 residues. The V end lost 1 base, the J end lost 7 bases, and 32 bases lay between the germline ends. CDR3 sequence (DNA): TGTGCCAGCAGTTTATCTGGGTTTCGGCCAGGTCCGTTCCGGGAACAGCAGCCCCAGCATTTT. Its protein is CASSLSGFRPGPFREQQPQHF.

This clonotype showed up many times. V is TRBV29-1 and J is TRBJ2-5; possible D gene TRBD2, 5 bases. V lost 4 bases, J lost 4 bases, and 13 bases lay in between. Germline V gene data show CDR1 as SQVTM and CDR2 as ANQGSEA. The CDR3 has 13 residues. The CDR3 loop is CSVVTDSAETQYF. Here the CDR3 DNA reads TGCAGCGTTGTTACGGACTCGGCAGAGACCCAGTACTTC.

In this sample, this clonotype turned up many times. The chain links TRBV12-3 or TRBV12-4 to TRBJ2-3, with no clear D. Trimming stripped 2 bases from V and 2 bases from J, with 11 bases between. This CDR3 is 15 amino acids long. CDR3 sequence: CASSLTRLHTDTQYF. The CDR3 region has the DNA TGTGCCAGCAGTTTAACGCGCCTCCACACAGATACGCAGTATTTT.

In its sample, this clonotype was seen many times. The V gene is TRBV11-1, the J gene TRBJ2-7; 11 positions agree with TRBD1. Germline lookup yields CDR1 SGHAT and CDR2 FQDESV (reference sequence). J lost 1 base, V lost 6 bases, and 5 bases had no gene match. The CDR3 contains 15 residues. CDR3: CASSSRDRGSYEQYF. CDR3 DNA: TGTGCCAGCAGTTCTCGGGACAGGGGGTCCTACGAGCAGTACTTC.

A few counts support this clonotype. V is TRBV27 and J is TRBJ2-1, with a tentative D call TRBD2 (6 bases). Germline V gives CDR1 MNHEY, CDR2 SMNVEV (reference sequence). V lost 5 bases and J lost 6, with 23 bases in between. This CDR3 has 17 amino acids. CDR3 region: CASSMTGVLGEPNEQFF. CDR3 nucleotide sequence: TGTGCCAGCAGTATGACGGGGGTGTTAGGAGAACCCAATGAGCAGTTCTTC.

This clonotype appeared many times. V usage is TRBV5-1 and J usage is TRBJ2-7, with TRBD1 matching 7 bases. Germline trimming cut 1 base from V and 0 bases from J; bases unmatched to any gene: 4. Germline assignment: CDR1 SGHRS and CDR2 YFSETQ. This CDR3 has 15 amino acids. CDR3 protein: CASSLRGQNSYEQYF. CDR3 sequence (DNA): TGCGCCAGCAGCTTGCGGGGACAGAACTCCTACGAGCAGTACTTC.

A note on this clonotype: This may stem from a read error, because a much larger clone lies one nucleotide away. The chain combines TRBV6-2 or TRBV6-3 with TRBJ2-3; 13 bases match TRBD2. The J call could be wrong; TRBJ2-7 is a better fit for the DNA end. Germline assignment: CDR1 MNHEY and CDR2 SVGEGT. The CDR3 length is 18 residues. The CDR3 DNA reads as TGTGCCAGCAGCGGTGAGGCCGGGACTAGCGGGGTTCCCAATGAGCAGTACTTC. Translated, it gives CASSGEAGTSGVPNEQYF.

In regard to this clonotype: This clone may be a read error of a much larger clone one base away. The J gene is TRBJ2-5, the V gene TRBV7-6, with D unclear. The ends were cut back, 2 bases at V and 11 bases at J, with 18 bases in the middle. CDR3 length: 14 amino acids. CDR1 is SGHVS and CDR2 is FNYEAQ in the germline V gene. CDR3 DNA sequence: TGTGCCAGCAGCTTACTAGTCTCTTGGGATGAGCAGTACTTC. Encoded protein: CASSLLVSWDEQYF.